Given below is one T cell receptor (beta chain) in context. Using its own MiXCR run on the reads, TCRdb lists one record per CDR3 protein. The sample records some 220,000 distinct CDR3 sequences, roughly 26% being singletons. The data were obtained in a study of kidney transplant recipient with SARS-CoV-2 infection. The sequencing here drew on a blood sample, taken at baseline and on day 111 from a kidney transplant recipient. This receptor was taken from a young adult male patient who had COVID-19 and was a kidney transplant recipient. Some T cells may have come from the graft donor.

CDR3 nucleotide sequence: TGTGCCGGCATCCCCCGGGGAAATGAAAATCAGCCCCAGCATTTT. It yields the protein CAGIPRGNENQPQHF. The V and J genes are TRBV28 and TRBJ1-5; D gene uncertain. Trimming left V 11 bases short and J 4 bases short, with 21 bases between. Germline CDR1 reads MDHEN; CDR2 reads SYDVKM. The CDR3 has 15 amino acids. The full variable domain, in which reference TRBV28 and TRBJ1-5 provide the parts outside the CDR3, is DVKVTQSSRYLVKRTGEKVFLECVQDMDHENMFWYRQDPGLGLRLIYFSYDVKMKEKGDIPEGYSVSREKKERFSLILESASTNQTSMYLCAGIPRGNENQPQHFGDGTRLSIL.